This TCR beta chain was sequenced for a study of regulatory T cells in long-lasting Graves disease. Study background: Over-5-year antithyroid drug use with positive TSH receptor antibodies defined persistent Graves' disease in the study. Study-level findings and limits: With persistent disease, TRBV28, TRBJ1-2 and TRBJ2-5 were the favored segments. Persistent Graves' patients showed less TCR diversity than newly diagnosed patients showed.

CDR1 is MNHEY and CDR2 is SMNVEV in the germline V gene (reference sequence). With 6 bases removed from V and 5 bases from J, the gap between germline ends came to 16 bases. This CDR3 is 14 amino acids long. Investigators prepared the TCR beta libraries by applying iRepertoire HTBI primers and Arm-PCR of CDR3 regions. TCRdb re-called the multiplex PCR reads through MiXCR, storing one row per CDR3 protein. The sample consists of about 470,000 distinct CDR3 sequences, 20% to 25% of them appearing once. Time point meaning: persistent/refractory GD, antithyroid drugs over 5 years with positive TRAb. Researchers made the TCR library from RNA that was extracted from PBMCs. This clonotype has only a few counts. Its target is unknown.

V is TRBV27 and J is TRBJ1-1; possible D gene TRBD1, 6 bases. This receptor was taken from a female donor with Graves disease. The input for sequencing was peripheral blood mononuclear cells (PBMCs), taken when the disease was refractory, from a patient treated with antithyroid drugs. This CDR3 is CASSLGGRRTEAFF. The CDR3 DNA sequence: TGTGCCAGCAGCCTCGGGGGGCGCCGGACTGAAGCTTTCTTT.